One and the same sample provided the 6 T cell receptor beta chains below, sequenced in a study of beta chain features in type 1 diabetes. Isolated RNA was reverse transcribed in full, so expressed TCRB transcripts were sequenced. Profiled with immunoSEQ multiplex PCR; TCRdb holds only in-frame clones, not every one. The sample has under 250,000 clones, approximately 13% seen once. Their antigens are not known. Study-level findings and limits: Moderate but significant shortening of TCRB CDR3s was recorded in all four CD4+ subsets from Type 1 diabetes patients.

The sequenced sample was naive CD4+ T cells from blood. Receptors originate from a man aged 30 to 45 with type 1 diabetes.

This clone was seen at least ten times. The V and J genes are TRBV30 and TRBJ2-3; D is uncertain. Trimming left V 4 bases short and J 4 bases short, with 9 bases between. Germline V gene lookup returns CDR1 GTSNPN and CDR2 SVGIG (reference sequence). This CDR3 region has 12 residues. The CDR3 is CAWTVGADTQYF. Here the CDR3 DNA reads TGTGCCTGGACAGTGGGCGCAGATACGCAGTATTTT.

The rearrangement uses TRBV7-2 and TRBJ2-1; possible D gene TRBD2, 5 bases. The V gene lost 5 bases and the J gene lost 3 bases, with 14 bases spanning the gap. The CDR3 is made up of 15 amino acids. The germline V gene has CDR1 SGHTA and CDR2 FQGNSA. The CDR3 coding sequence is TGTGCCAGCAGCCGGAGGTCGGCCGTCTACAATGAGCAGTTCTTC. This gives the protein CASSRRSAVYNEQFF.

The chain has TRBV20-1 and TRBJ2-1; D is unresolved. Trimming shortened V by 0 bases and J by 9 bases, and 6 bases separated the two germline ends. CDR1 is DFQATT and CDR2 is SNEGSKA in the germline V gene (reference sequence). The CDR3 has 11 residues. DNA of the CDR3: TGCAGTGCTAGAGAGAACAGTGAGCAGTTCTTC. Amino acids: CSARENSEQFF.

This clone has just a few counts. The chain combines TRBV19 with TRBJ2-2; D is uncertain. Germline CDR1 and CDR2: LNHDA and SQIVND (reference sequence). The CDR3 totals 14 residues. The V gene lost 5 bases and the J gene lost 7 bases, with 14 bases spanning the gap. The CDR3 loop is CASSVDILSGELFF. CDR3 coding DNA: TGTGCCAGTAGTGTCGACATACTCAGCGGGGAGCTGTTTTTT. The full variable domain, rest sourced from reference TRBV19 and TRBJ2-2, is DGGITQSPKYLFRKEGQNVTLSCEQNLNHDAMYWYRQDPGQGLRLIYYSQIVNDFQKGDIAEGYSVSREKKESFPLTVTSAQKNPTAFYLCASSVDILSGELFFGEGSRLTVL.

This clone was detected only a few times. J is TRBJ2-7 and V is TRBV6-1, with TRBD2 matching over 8 bases. With V trimmed by 4 bases and J by 4 bases, 6 bases remained unmatched. The germline V gene has CDR1 MNHNS and CDR2 SASEGT. The CDR3 consists of 14 residues. In DNA, the CDR3 is TGTGCCAGCAGTGTAACTAGCGGAAGATACGAGCAGTACTTC. Amino acids: CASSVTSGRYEQYF.

Only a few counts were recorded for this clone. The V and J genes are TRBV10-3 and TRBJ2-7; 15 bases align to TRBD2. The germline V gene has CDR1 ENHRY and CDR2 SYGVKD. This CDR3 has 14 amino acids. The trim removed 2 bases at V and 13 bases at J, leaving 6 bases unmatched. CDR3 region: CAISEPGLAGGTYF. CDR3 DNA sequence: TGTGCCATCAGTGAGCCGGGACTAGCGGGAGGAACTTACTTC.